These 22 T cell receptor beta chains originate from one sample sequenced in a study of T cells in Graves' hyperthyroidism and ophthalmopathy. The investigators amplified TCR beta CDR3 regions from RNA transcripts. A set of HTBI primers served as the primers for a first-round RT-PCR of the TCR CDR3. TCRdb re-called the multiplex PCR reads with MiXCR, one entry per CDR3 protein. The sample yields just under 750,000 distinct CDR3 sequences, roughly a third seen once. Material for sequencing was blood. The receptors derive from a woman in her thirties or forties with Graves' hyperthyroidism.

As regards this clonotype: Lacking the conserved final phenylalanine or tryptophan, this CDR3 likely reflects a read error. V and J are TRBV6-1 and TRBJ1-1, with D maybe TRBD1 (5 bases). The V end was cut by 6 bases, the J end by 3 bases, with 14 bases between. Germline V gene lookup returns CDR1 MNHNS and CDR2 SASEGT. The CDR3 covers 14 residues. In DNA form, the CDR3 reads TGTGCCAGCAGGCGTGGGGGGGGGGACACTGAAGCTTTCCTT. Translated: CASRRGGGDTEAFL.

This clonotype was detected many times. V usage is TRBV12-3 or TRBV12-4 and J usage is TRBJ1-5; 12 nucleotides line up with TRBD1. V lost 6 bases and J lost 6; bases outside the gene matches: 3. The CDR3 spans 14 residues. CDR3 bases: TGTGCCAGCAGCGGGACAGGGGGCTTTCAGCCCCAGCATTTT. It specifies CASSGTGGFQPQHF.

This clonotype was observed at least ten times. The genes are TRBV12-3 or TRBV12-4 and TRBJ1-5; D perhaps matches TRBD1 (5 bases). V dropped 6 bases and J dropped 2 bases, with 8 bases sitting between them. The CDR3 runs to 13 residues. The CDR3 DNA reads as TGTGCCAGCAGCGCGACAGGCAATCAGCCCCAGCATTTT. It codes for CASSATGNQPQHF.

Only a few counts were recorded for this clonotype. The CDR3, as DNA: TGTGCCAGTAGGAAGGGACCCGACCACCCATATGGCTACACCTTC. Protein product: CASRKGPDHPYGYTF. The J gene is TRBJ1-2, the V gene TRBV19; a possible D gene is TRBD1 (5 bases). Looked up from germline, CDR1 is LNHDA and CDR2 is SQIVND (reference sequence). V was trimmed by 6 bases and J by 5 bases, leaving 19 bases between them. The CDR3 has 15 residues.

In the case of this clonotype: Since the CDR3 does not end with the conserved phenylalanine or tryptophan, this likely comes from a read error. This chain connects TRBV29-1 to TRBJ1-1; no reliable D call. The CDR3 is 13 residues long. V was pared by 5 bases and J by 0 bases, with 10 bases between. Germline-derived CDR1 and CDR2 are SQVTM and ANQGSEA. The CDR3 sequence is CSVTEAMNTEAFS. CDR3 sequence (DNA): TGCAGCGTTACGGAGGCCATGAACACTGAAGCTTTCTCT.

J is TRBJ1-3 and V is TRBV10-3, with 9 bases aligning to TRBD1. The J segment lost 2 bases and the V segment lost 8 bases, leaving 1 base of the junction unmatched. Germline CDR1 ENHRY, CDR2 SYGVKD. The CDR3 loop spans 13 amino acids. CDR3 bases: TGTGCCATCCGACAGGGGGCTGGAAACACCATATATTTT. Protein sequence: CAIRQGAGNTIYF.

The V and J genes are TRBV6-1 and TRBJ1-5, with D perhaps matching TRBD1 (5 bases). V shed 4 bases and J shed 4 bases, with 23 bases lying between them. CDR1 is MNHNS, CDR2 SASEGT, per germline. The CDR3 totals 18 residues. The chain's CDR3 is CASSGRVLRQGGNQPQHF. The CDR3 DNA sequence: TGTGCCAGCAGTGGAAGGGTCTTGAGGCAGGGAGGAAATCAGCCCCAGCATTTT.

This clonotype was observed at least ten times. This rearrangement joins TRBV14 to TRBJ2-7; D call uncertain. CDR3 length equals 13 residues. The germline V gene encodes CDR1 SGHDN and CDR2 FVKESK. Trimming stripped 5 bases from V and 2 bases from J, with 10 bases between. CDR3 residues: CASSTTLTYEQYF. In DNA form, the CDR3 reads TGTGCCAGCAGCACGACACTCACCTACGAGCAGTACTTC.

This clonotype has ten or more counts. This CDR3 reads CASSQGLAYYEQYF. DNA of the CDR3: TGCGCCAGCAGCCAAGGGCTAGCCTACTACGAGCAGTACTTC. J is TRBJ2-7 and V is TRBV4-3; a weak D match, TRBD2 (5 bases). Germline loops: CDR1 LGHNA, CDR2 YSLEER. Trimming took 1 base from V and 3 from J, leaving 10 bases between them. This CDR3 has 14 residues.

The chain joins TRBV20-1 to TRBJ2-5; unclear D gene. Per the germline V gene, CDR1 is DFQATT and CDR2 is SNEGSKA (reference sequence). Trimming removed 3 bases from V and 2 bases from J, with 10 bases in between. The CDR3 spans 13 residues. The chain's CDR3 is CSASVGPQETQYF. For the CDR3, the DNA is TGCAGTGCTAGTGTAGGGCCACAAGAGACCCAGTACTTC.

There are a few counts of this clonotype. In nucleotides, the CDR3 is TGTGCCACCAGTGACCCGGGTGCAGGTGACTACACCGGGGAGCTGTTTTTT. It yields the protein CATSDPGAGDYTGELFF. The chain couples TRBV24-1 to TRBJ2-2; no clear D. V gave up 4 bases and J gave up 3 bases, with 17 bases separating them. This CDR3 comprises 17 residues. In germline, CDR1 is KGHDR, CDR2 SFDVKD.

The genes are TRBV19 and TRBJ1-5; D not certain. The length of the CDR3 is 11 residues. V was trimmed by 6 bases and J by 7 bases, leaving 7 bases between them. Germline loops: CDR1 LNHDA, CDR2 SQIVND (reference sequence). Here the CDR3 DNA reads TGTGCCAGTAGCAACGGCCAGCCCCAGCATTTT. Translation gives CASSNGQPQHF.

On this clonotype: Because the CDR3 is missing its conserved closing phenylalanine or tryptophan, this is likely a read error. The CDR3: CATQGFDGYTL. For the CDR3, the DNA is TGTGCCACCCAGGGATTTGATGGCTACACCCTC. The rearrangement joins TRBV10-3 to TRBJ1-2; the D gene is possibly TRBD1 (5 bases). The V end lost 10 bases, the J end lost 6 bases, and 12 bases lay between the germline ends. This CDR3 spans 11 amino acids. Germline CDR1 is ENHRY and CDR2 is SYGVKD.

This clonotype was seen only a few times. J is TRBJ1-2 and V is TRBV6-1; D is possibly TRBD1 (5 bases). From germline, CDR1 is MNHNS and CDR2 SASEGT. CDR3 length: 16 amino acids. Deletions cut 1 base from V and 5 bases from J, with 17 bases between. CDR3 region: CASSEVRGGFSYGYTF. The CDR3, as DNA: TGTGCCAGCAGTGAAGTAAGGGGAGGGTTCTCTTATGGCTACACCTTC.

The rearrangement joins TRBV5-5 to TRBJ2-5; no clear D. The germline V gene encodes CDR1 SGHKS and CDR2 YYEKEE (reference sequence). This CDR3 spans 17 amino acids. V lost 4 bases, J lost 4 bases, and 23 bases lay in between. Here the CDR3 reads CASSPVGTRLWRETQYF. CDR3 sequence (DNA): TGTGCCAGCAGCCCAGTCGGAACCCGGTTGTGGCGAGAGACCCAGTACTTC.

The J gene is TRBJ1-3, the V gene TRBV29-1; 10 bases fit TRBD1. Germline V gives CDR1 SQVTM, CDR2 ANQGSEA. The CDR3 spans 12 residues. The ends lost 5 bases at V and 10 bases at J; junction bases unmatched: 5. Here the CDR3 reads CSVLGQGKTIYF. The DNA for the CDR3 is TGCAGCGTTCTGGGACAGGGGAAGACCATATATTTT.

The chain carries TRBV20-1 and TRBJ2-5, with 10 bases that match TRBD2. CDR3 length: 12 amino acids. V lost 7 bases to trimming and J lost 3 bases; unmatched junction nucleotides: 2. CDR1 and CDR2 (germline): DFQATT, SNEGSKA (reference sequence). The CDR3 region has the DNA TGCAGTGTACTAGCGGGGAAAGAGACCCAGTACTTC. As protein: CSVLAGKETQYF.

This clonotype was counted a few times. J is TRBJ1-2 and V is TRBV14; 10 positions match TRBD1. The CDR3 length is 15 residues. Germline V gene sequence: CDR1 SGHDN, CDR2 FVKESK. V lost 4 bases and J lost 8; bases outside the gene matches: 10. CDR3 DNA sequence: TGTGCCAGCAGCCCACGGACAGGGGGAGATCGAGGCTACACCTTC. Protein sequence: CASSPRTGGDRGYTF.

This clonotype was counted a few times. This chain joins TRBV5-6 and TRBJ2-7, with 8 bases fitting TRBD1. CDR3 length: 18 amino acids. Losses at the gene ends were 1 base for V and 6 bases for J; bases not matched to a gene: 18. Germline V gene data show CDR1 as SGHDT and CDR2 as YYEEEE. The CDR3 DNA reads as TGTGCCAGCAGCTTGCTCCGGGACAGGATAATGTTCGCCGGCGAGCAGTACTTC. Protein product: CASSLLRDRIMFAGEQYF.

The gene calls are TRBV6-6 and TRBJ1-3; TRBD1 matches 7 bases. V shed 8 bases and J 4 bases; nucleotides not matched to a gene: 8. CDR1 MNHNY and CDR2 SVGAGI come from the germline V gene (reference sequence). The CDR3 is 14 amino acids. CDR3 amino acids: CASGTGTAGNTIYF. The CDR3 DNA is TGTGCCAGCGGGACCGGGACAGCCGGAAACACCATATATTTT.

The CDR3 protein is CATSEYTGTGAFF. CDR3 in DNA: TGTGCCACCAGTGAGTATACCGGGACAGGAGCTTTCTTT. The genes are TRBV24-1 and TRBJ1-1; 8 positions agree with TRBD1. The CDR3 consists of 13 residues. Germline V gene data show CDR1 as KGHDR and CDR2 as SFDVKD. The V segment lost 4 bases and the J segment 10 bases; nucleotides outside the gene matches: 7.

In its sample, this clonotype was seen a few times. The CDR3 DNA is TGTGCCAGCAGCCAAACAGGGACAGGCTCCACTGAAGCTTTCTTT. It codes for CASSQTGTGSTEAFF. The chain recombines TRBV7-9 with TRBJ1-1; 8 nucleotides match TRBD1. V was pared by 5 bases and J by 4 bases, with 9 bases of the junction left unmatched. This CDR3 spans 15 amino acids. CDR1 and CDR2 (germline): SEHNR, FQNEAQ (reference sequence). Complete variable domain (other parts from reference TRBV7-9 and TRBJ1-1): DTGVSQNPRHKITKRGQNVTFRCDPISEHNRLYWYRQTLGQGPEFLTYFQNEAQLEKSRLLSDRFSAERPKGSFSTLEIQRTEQGDSAMYLCASSQTGTGSTEAFFGQGTRLTVV.